Below, 32 T cell receptor beta chains from the same sample are listed, as sequenced in a study of cytomegalovirus exposure and HLA in healthy donors. 60 Vbeta and 13 Jbeta primers were used in PCR. Sequencing was performed with immunoSEQ multiplex PCR; in TCRdb, only in-frame clones are kept and a portion is missing. The data show more than 110,000 clones, approximately 63% seen once. The sequencing input was PBMCs. All receptors derive from an older woman in good health and CMV-seropositive.

V and J are TRBV9 and TRBJ2-6; possible D gene TRBD1, 5 bases. The CDR3 contains 17 residues. Looked up from germline, CDR1 is SGDLS and CDR2 is YYNGEE. V lost 3 bases, J lost 0 bases, and 13 bases lay in between. The CDR3 protein is CASSGFKTASGANVLTF. The CDR3 DNA sequence: TGTGCCAGCAGCGGATTTAAGACAGCCTCTGGGGCCAACGTCCTGACTTTC.

The chain carries TRBV7-9 and TRBJ1-4; 8 nucleotides agree with TRBD1. Germline CDR1 reads SEHNR; CDR2 reads FQNEAQ (reference sequence). CDR3 length: 14 residues. V shed 3 bases, J shed 8 bases, and the junction held 5 bases outside the gene matches. CDR3 sequence reads: CASSFGQGREKLFF. CDR3 nucleotide sequence: TGTGCCAGCAGCTTCGGACAGGGAAGGGAAAAACTGTTTTTT.

The chain joins TRBV27 to TRBJ1-1, with 7 bases lining up with TRBD1. Per germline, CDR1 MNHEY and CDR2 SMNVEV (reference sequence). V shed 7 bases, J shed 3 bases, and the junction held 8 bases outside the gene matches. The CDR3 is 14 amino acids. The CDR3 DNA sequence: TGTGCCAGCAATCGACAGGGTTCGGACACTGAAGCTTTCTTT. Translated, it gives CASNRQGSDTEAFF.

This clone was detected a few times. CDR3 residues: CASLSTQGNYGYTF. The CDR3 coding sequence is TGTGCCAGTCTCTCCACCCAGGGTAACTATGGCTACACCTTC. The rearrangement joins TRBV19 to TRBJ1-2; a possible D gene is TRBD1 (5 bases). Trimming took 8 bases from V and 1 from J, leaving 14 bases between them. Germline values: CDR1 LNHDA, CDR2 SQIVND (reference sequence). The CDR3 contains 14 residues.

This clone was detected a few times. The genes are TRBV27 and TRBJ2-2; 10 bases are a match to TRBD1. Losses at the gene ends were 5 bases for V and 0 bases for J; bases not matched to a gene: 6. CDR3 size: 17 residues. The germline CDR1 and CDR2 sequences are MNHEY and SMNVEV (reference sequence). CDR3 bases: TGTGCCAGCAGTCCGGACAGGGGGGCCTCGAACACCGGGGAGCTGTTTTTT. Protein product: CASSPDRGASNTGELFF.

This chain joins TRBV18 and TRBJ2-3; D perhaps matches TRBD2 (7 bases). Germline V gene data show CDR1 as KGHSH and CDR2 as LQKENI. The CDR3 runs to 17 residues. V gave up 3 bases and J gave up 2 bases, with 18 bases separating them. The CDR3 loop reads CASSPQQRGGHTDTQYF. Written as DNA, the CDR3 is TGTGCCAGCTCACCCCAACAAAGGGGGGGCCACACAGATACGCAGTATTTT.

The chain is built from TRBV25-1 and TRBJ1-2, with a tentative D call TRBD1 (5 bases). Trimming stripped 0 bases from V and 3 bases from J, with 8 bases between. Looked up from germline, CDR1 is MGHDK and CDR2 is SYGVNS. The CDR3 is made up of 14 amino acids. This CDR3 is CASSEYGGDYGYTF. The CDR3 nucleotides read TGTGCCAGCAGTGAATACGGAGGGGACTATGGCTACACCTTC.

This clone is termed medium-sized. The chain recombines TRBV10-2 with TRBJ1-1; D is ambiguous. Germline lookup yields CDR1 WSHSY and CDR2 SAAADI. The CDR3 has 16 residues. Trimming cost V 2 bases and J 4 bases, with 17 bases left between them. The CDR3 here is CASSERRGARGTEAFF. The CDR3 region has the DNA TGCGCCAGCAGTGAGAGGCGGGGAGCCCGGGGCACTGAAGCTTTCTTT.

CDR3 sequence reads: CASSEWGMGGTEAFF. The DNA of the CDR3 is TGTGCCAGCAGTGAGTGGGGTATGGGGGGCACTGAAGCTTTCTTT. This chain links TRBV2 with TRBJ1-1; possibly TRBD1 for D (5 bases). CDR1 is SNHLY and CDR2 is FYNNEI in the germline V gene. Trimming stripped 3 bases from V and 4 bases from J, with 15 bases between. This CDR3 comprises 15 residues.

This clone appeared once. The rearrangement uses TRBV28 and TRBJ1-1; no reliable D call. The V and J ends lost 2 bases and 0 bases respectively, with 10 bases between them. Germline CDR1 is MDHEN and CDR2 is SYDVKM. The CDR3 runs to 15 residues. CDR3 sequence: CASSLDEGMNTEAFF. CDR3 DNA: TGTGCCAGCAGTTTAGATGAGGGTATGAACACTGAAGCTTTCTTT.

This clone was observed a few times. The chain uses TRBV28 and TRBJ1-5, with TRBD1 as a possible D gene (6 bases). CDR3 length: 16 amino acids. V was clipped by 5 bases and J by 0 bases, with 14 bases between them. Germline values: CDR1 MDHEN, CDR2 SYDVKM. The CDR3 here is CASSLTGTSSNQPQHF. The CDR3 DNA follows: TGTGCCAGCAGTCTCACCGGGACATCTAGCAATCAGCCCCAGCATTTT.

This clone was observed a few times. The chain links TRBV27 to TRBJ1-5; maybe TRBD1 (5 bases). Germline CDR1 is MNHEY and CDR2 is SMNVEV (reference sequence). V dropped 6 bases and J dropped 0 bases, with 9 bases sitting between them. This CDR3 is 14 amino acids long. CDR3 coding DNA: TGTGCCAGCAGCCCCAGGGATAGCAATCAGCCCCAGCATTTT. Protein: CASSPRDSNQPQHF.

This clone was seen more than once but under ten times. J is TRBJ1-3 and V is TRBV25-1; 7 bases line up with TRBD1. Trimming took 5 bases from V and 2 from J; bases not matched to a gene: 6. This CDR3 has 15 residues. The V gene's germline CDR1 is MGHDK and CDR2 SYGVNS. The CDR3 here is CASSKTGITGNTIYF. Written as DNA, the CDR3 is TGTGCCAGCAGTAAGACAGGGATCACTGGAAACACCATATATTTT.

The chain carries TRBV29-1 and TRBJ2-7; TRBD2 matches 7 bases. The germline gives CDR1 SQVTM, CDR2 ANQGSEA. The CDR3 extends over 14 amino acids. J was trimmed by 0 bases and V by 5 bases; bases with no gene match: 7. CDR3 region: CSVSGGESSYEQYF. DNA of the CDR3: TGCAGCGTTAGTGGGGGGGAGTCCTCCTACGAGCAGTACTTC.

The chain is built from TRBV5-1 and TRBJ2-7, with TRBD2 identical over 16 bases. CDR1 SGHRS and CDR2 YFSETQ come from the germline V gene. The CDR3 extends over 18 amino acids. The V segment lost 4 bases and the J segment 0 bases; nucleotides outside the gene matches: 7. The DNA for the CDR3 is TGCGCCAGCAGCCGACCGGGACTAGCGGGAGGGAGCTCCTACGAGCAGTACTTC. The encoded protein is CASSRPGLAGGSSYEQYF.

About this clone itself: One end of the junction fails to match germline, which may point to a read error. V is TRBV13 and J is TRBJ2-1; 10 bases map to TRBD2. The germline V gene encodes CDR1 PRHDT and CDR2 FYEKMQ (reference sequence). This CDR3 contains 15 residues. CDR3 sequence: CASRRASREREGAVF. CDR3 sequence (DNA): TGTGCCAGCAGACGGGCTTCCCGGGAGCGGGAGGGTGCCGTCTTC.

The chain couples TRBV29-1 to TRBJ2-6, with 9 bases fitting TRBD1. Unmatched junction bases numbered 15, after V lost 4 bases and J lost 2 bases. Germline assignment: CDR1 SQVTM and CDR2 ANQGSEA. The CDR3 spans 19 residues. CDR3 sequence reads: CSVGIYVTGGTPGANVLTF. CDR3 coding DNA: TGCAGCGTTGGGATTTATGTGACAGGGGGGACCCCTGGGGCCAACGTCCTGACTTTC. Full variable domain (remainder filled in from reference TRBV29-1 and TRBJ2-6): SAVISQKPSRDICQRGTSLTIQCQVDSQVTMMFWYRQQPGQSLTLIATANQGSEATYESGFVIDKFPISRPNLTFSTLTVSNMSPEDSSIYLCSVGIYVTGGTPGANVLTFGAGSRLTVL.

The gene calls are TRBV30 and TRBJ1-1; D perhaps matches TRBD1 (6 bases). Germline assignment: CDR1 GTSNPN and CDR2 SVGIG (reference sequence). V was pared by 5 bases and J by 1 base, with 17 bases between. This CDR3 region has 15 residues. The CDR3 nucleotides read TGTGCCTGGGGGACACGGATTGCCACGAACACTGAAGCTTTCTTT. Encoded protein: CAWGTRIATNTEAFF.

The J gene is TRBJ1-2, the V gene TRBV29-1, with 10 bases identical to TRBD1. Germline values: CDR1 SQVTM, CDR2 ANQGSEA. This CDR3 region has 14 residues. The ends lost 4 bases at V and 0 bases at J; junction bases unmatched: 2. CDR3 coding DNA: TGCAGCGTTGGGACAGGGGGGCCTAACTATGGCTACACCTTC. It specifies CSVGTGGPNYGYTF.

The rearrangement joins TRBV9 to TRBJ1-2; the match to TRBD1 covers 7 bases. Germline loops: CDR1 SGDLS, CDR2 YYNGEE. The junction had 4 bases not matched to a gene; V was cut back by 0 bases and J by 5 bases. The CDR3 is 14 residues long. CDR3: CASSVGGTEYGYTF. Here the CDR3 DNA reads TGTGCCAGCAGCGTAGGAGGGACAGAGTATGGCTACACCTTC. The full variable domain, its missing parts supplied by reference TRBV9 and TRBJ1-2, is DSGVTQTPKHLITATGQRVTLRCSPRSGDLSVYWYQQSLDQGLQFLIQYYNGEERAKGNILERFSAQQFPDLHSELNLSSLELGDSALYFCASSVGGTEYGYTFGSGTRLTVV.

This clone has just one count. The chain combines TRBV28 with TRBJ2-7; tentative D call: TRBD2 (6 bases). CDR3 size: 17 residues. V dropped 2 bases and J dropped 5 bases, with 22 bases sitting between them. Germline loops: CDR1 MDHEN, CDR2 SYDVKM. CDR3 sequence reads: CASSLGRPGSWSDEQYF. In nucleotides, the CDR3 is TGTGCCAGCAGTTTAGGGCGCCCCGGGAGCTGGAGCGACGAGCAGTACTTC.

The gene calls are TRBV6-1 and TRBJ2-7; possible D gene TRBD1, 5 bases. Between the trimmed V and J ends, which lost 4 bases and 2 bases, there was a span of 12 bases. There are 14 residues in the CDR3. CDR1 and CDR2 (germline): MNHNS, SASEGT. DNA for the CDR3: TGTGCCAGCAGTGCCTCTCAGGGTCCCTACGAGCAGTACTTC. This encodes CASSASQGPYEQYF.

In its sample, this clone was seen a few times. The V and J genes are TRBV10-1 and TRBJ2-5, with D perhaps TRBD1 (6 bases). This CDR3 has 15 residues. Germline values: CDR1 WNHNN, CDR2 SYGVQD (reference sequence). Trimming left V 0 bases short and J 5 bases short, with 13 bases between. CDR3 region: CASSESNRDMETQYF. The DNA of the CDR3 is TGCGCCAGCAGTGAGTCCAACAGGGACATGGAGACCCAGTACTTC.

The chain joins TRBV28 to TRBJ2-5, with D possibly being TRBD1 (5 bases). V was trimmed by 4 bases and J by 5 bases, leaving 11 bases between them. The germline gives CDR1 MDHEN, CDR2 SYDVKM. The CDR3 covers 13 residues. The CDR3 DNA follows: TGTGCCAGCAGTTATACAGGAAGGGAGACCCAGTACTTC. Amino acid sequence: CASSYTGRETQYF.

This clone was detected only once. In DNA, the CDR3 is TGTGCCAGCAGGCCGCCCGGCCAAGAGACCCAGTACTTC. It codes for CASRPPGQETQYF. The rearrangement links TRBV28 to TRBJ2-5; D is ambiguous. Germline V gives CDR1 MDHEN, CDR2 SYDVKM. This CDR3 region has 13 residues. V was cut by 6 bases and J by 1 base, with 9 bases left in between.

The gene calls are TRBV7-3 and TRBJ2-3; the match to TRBD1 covers 11 bases. With 8 bases clipped from V and 4 bases from J, the junction kept 5 bases outside the gene matches. CDR3 size: 14 residues. Germline CDR1 SGHTA, CDR2 FQGTGA. CDR3 sequence: CASSPGQGADTQYF. The CDR3 DNA is TGTGCCAGCTCCCCGGGACAGGGGGCAGATACGCAGTATTTT.

The genes are TRBV2 and TRBJ1-2; no clear D gene. CDR1 SNHLY and CDR2 FYNNEI come from the germline V gene. This CDR3 contains 13 residues. With 7 bases removed from V and 4 bases from J, the gap between germline ends came to 13 bases. CDR3 nucleotides: TGTGCCAGCACCATGGGCCCTGGCTATGGCTACACCTTC. This gives the protein CASTMGPGYGYTF.

V and J are TRBV10-3 and TRBJ2-7, with TRBD2 identical over 9 bases. The CDR3 is 15 residues long. Per germline, CDR1 ENHRY and CDR2 SYGVKD. V was clipped by 0 bases and J by 3 bases; unmatched bases: 3. CDR3 sequence reads: CAISESSGSFYEQYF. The CDR3 DNA reads as TGTGCCATCAGTGAGTCTAGCGGGAGTTTCTACGAGCAGTACTTC.

J is TRBJ2-7 and V is TRBV4-1; TRBD2 matches 8 bases. V lost 1 base and J lost 2; bases outside the gene matches: 4. The CDR3 is 15 amino acids. Germline-derived CDR1 and CDR2 are MGHRA and YSYEKL. CDR3 protein: CASSQAPGGTYEQYF. The CDR3 bases are TGCGCCAGCAGCCAAGCCCCGGGGGGGACCTACGAGCAGTACTTC.

This rearrangement joins TRBV18 to TRBJ1-5; D gene uncertain. V was cut by 3 bases and J by 7 bases, with 13 bases left in between. The CDR3 covers 14 residues. The germline V gene encodes CDR1 KGHSH and CDR2 LQKENI. The CDR3 coding sequence is TGTGCCAGCTCACCTCCATCGGTTACCCAGCCCCAGCATTTT. Translating gives CASSPPSVTQPQHF.

This clone occurred once. The chain recombines TRBV5-1 with TRBJ1-3; perhaps TRBD1 as D (5 bases). Trimming stripped 0 bases from V and 0 bases from J, with 7 bases between. This CDR3 contains 15 residues. The germline V gene has CDR1 SGHRS and CDR2 YFSETQ. DNA of the CDR3: TGCGCCAGCAGCTTGGTAGGGGTCTCTGGAAACACCATATATTTT. Amino acids: CASSLVGVSGNTIYF.

The rearrangement links TRBV9 to TRBJ1-4; a weak D match, TRBD1 (6 bases). Germline V gene sequence: CDR1 SGDLS, CDR2 YYNGEE. Trimming took 4 bases from V and 8 from J, leaving 21 bases between them. The CDR3 has 16 residues. The CDR3 DNA is TGTGCCAGCAGCCTAGGAGGCGGGGGCGGGGGAGAAAAACTGTTTTTT. This gives the protein CASSLGGGGGGEKLFF.